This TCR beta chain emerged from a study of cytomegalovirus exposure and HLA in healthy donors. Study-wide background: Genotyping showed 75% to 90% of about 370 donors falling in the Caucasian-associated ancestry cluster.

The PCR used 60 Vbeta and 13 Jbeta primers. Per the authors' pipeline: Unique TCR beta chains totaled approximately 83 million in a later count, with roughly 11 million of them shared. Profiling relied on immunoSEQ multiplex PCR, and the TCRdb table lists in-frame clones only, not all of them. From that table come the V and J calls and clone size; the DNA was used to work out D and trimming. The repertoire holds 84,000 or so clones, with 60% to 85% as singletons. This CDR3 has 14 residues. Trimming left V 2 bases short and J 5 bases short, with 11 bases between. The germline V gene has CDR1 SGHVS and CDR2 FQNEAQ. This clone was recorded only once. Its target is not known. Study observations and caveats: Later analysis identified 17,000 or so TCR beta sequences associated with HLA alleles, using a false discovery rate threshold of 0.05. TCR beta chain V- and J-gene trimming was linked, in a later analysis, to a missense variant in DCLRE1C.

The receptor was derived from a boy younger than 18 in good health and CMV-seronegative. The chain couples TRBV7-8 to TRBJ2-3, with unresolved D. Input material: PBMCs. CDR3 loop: CASSLTPSGDTQYF. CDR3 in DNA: TGTGCCAGCAGCTTAACCCCGTCGGGAGATACGCAGTATTTT.